This T cell receptor (beta chain) appears in the sequencing data of a study of glioma-infiltrating T cells after dendritic cell vaccination (dated by TCRdb to about 2016). Regarding the research as a whole: The cohort included approximately 15 glioblastoma patients drawn from Phase I and II dendritic cell vaccination trials, of whom 9 were newly diagnosed and 6 had recurrent disease. Between the early 2000s and the early 2010s, patients were given autologous tumor lysate-pulsed dendritic cell vaccination. The vaccine consisted of monocyte-derived dendritic cells cultured less than eight days with IL-4 and GM-CSF, then pulsed overnight with autologous tumor lysate. Each patient got three intradermal injections of the dendritic cell vaccine, spaced at biweekly intervals, in the arm below the axilla. Tumor-infiltrating lymphocyte content was quantified and tumor and blood repertoires were compared in dendritic cell-vaccinated glioblastoma patients by deep sequencing of TCR beta CDR3 regions. Survival after dendritic cell vaccination was correlated with TCR sequencing metrics, such as TIL content and the overlap between tumor and blood repertoires.

This clone was recorded once. Its target antigen remains unknown. No base quality values were provided; no much bigger clone lies one nucleotide off. What the authors observed across the whole study: No direct relationship between TCR clonality and survival was found, suggesting a diverse polyclonal response may matter. Longer time to progression and overall survival after dendritic cell vaccination were predicted by higher estimated pretreatment TIL content. The cohort was small and heterogeneous, and full blood and tumor sets were available for few patients, with initial-recurrent tumor pairs available for even fewer patients. The response model built on TCR overlap across three groups was characterized as speculative, with prospective validation still needed.

Selection of patients required sufficient residual fresh-frozen tumor tissue and over two years of available survival data. None of the glioblastoma patients carried an isocitrate dehydrogenase mutation, although molecular status otherwise varied. PBMC were collected before vaccination, two weeks after the third vaccination, and at tumor progression if progression occurred. The Qiagen DNeasy Blood extraction Kit was used for extraction of genomic DNA. The immunoSEQ assay amplified TCRB CDR3 regions from roughly 2 micrograms of genomic DNA, or from all available DNA when less than that amount was available. Multiplex PCR used 60 forward primers for TCR V beta segments and 13 reverse primers for J beta segments. To estimate reads per starting template, synthetic control templates were spiked into each sample at limiting dilution. The Illumina HiSeq System generated sequencing reads of 87 bp. Per the authors' processing: PCR and sequencing errors were removed by merging closely related sequences with a nearest neighbor algorithm. TCR overlap was measured as the percentage of unique tumor TCR beta sequences that were also present in the peripheral blood of the same patient. TCRdb holds this immuneACCESS table with in-frame rearrangements only. Some clones are missing; in checked studies, unresolved V genes explain under half, and the rest has no known cause. Clone size and the V and J calls come from that table; the DNA yielded D and trimming. The sample table shows about 92,000 clones, and 80% to 90% are seen once. The biggest ten clones account for about a sixth of the sample.

V lost 3 bases and J lost 4 bases; the stretch between them is 12 bases long. CDR1 LNHDA and CDR2 SQIVND were looked up in the germline V gene (reference sequence). The CDR3 sequence holds 14 residues, the cysteine and phenylalanine included. Only CDR3 DNA is held: 42 bases, read in frame from base 1. The sequence links TRBV19 to TRBJ1-2, with the identity of the D gene unclear. Sequences were derived from blood, sampled before dendritic cell vaccination. The receptor was isolated from a human donor with glioblastoma. The sequence in DNA is TGTGCCAGTAGTATCTTACAGACAAGCTATGGCTACACCTTC. This gives the protein CASSILQTSYGYTF.